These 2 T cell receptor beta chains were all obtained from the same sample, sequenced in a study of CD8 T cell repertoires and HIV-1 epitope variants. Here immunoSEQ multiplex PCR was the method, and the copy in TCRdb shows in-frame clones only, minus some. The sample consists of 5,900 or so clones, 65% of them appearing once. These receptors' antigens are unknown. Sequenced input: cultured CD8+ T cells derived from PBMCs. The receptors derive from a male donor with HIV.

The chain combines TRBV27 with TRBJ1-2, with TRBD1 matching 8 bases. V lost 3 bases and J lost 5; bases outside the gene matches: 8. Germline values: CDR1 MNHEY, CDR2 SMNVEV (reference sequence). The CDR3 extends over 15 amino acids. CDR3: CASSFGGTGAYGYTF. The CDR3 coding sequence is TGTGCCAGCAGTTTTGGGGGGACAGGAGCTTATGGCTACACCTTC.

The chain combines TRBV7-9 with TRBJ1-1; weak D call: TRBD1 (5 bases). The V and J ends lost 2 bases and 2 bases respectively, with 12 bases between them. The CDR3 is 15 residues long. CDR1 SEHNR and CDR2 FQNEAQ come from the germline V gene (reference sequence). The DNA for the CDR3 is TGTGCCAGCAGCTTAAATGGGGGTTCCAACACTGAAGCTTTCTTT. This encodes CASSLNGGSNTEAFF. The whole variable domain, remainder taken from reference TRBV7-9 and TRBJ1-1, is DTGVSQNPRHKITKRGQNVTFRCDPISEHNRLYWYRQTLGQGPEFLTYFQNEAQLEKSRLLSDRFSAERPKGSFSTLEIQRTEQGDSAMYLCASSLNGGSNTEAFFGQGTRLTVV.